The clone carrying this TCR beta chain was seen only once. The data derive from a study of blood T cell repertoires in COVID-19. Generated by immunoSEQ multiplex PCR, the TCRdb table keeps only in-frame clones and is missing some. This table holds over 90,000 clones, around 90% found once. The sequencing sample was made of peripheral blood. The clonotype was recovered from an older woman with acute or convalescent COVID-19.

The CDR3 DNA reads as TGTGCCAGCAGCAGGGGGCTGGGAGAGACCCAGTACTTC. It codes for CASSRGLGETQYF. The chain links TRBV2 to TRBJ2-5; 8 nucleotides line up with TRBD1. The V gene end was trimmed by 6 bases and the J gene end by 4 bases; junction bases not matched to a gene: 4. Germline V gene lookup returns CDR1 SNHLY and CDR2 FYNNEI. The CDR3 is made up of 13 amino acids.